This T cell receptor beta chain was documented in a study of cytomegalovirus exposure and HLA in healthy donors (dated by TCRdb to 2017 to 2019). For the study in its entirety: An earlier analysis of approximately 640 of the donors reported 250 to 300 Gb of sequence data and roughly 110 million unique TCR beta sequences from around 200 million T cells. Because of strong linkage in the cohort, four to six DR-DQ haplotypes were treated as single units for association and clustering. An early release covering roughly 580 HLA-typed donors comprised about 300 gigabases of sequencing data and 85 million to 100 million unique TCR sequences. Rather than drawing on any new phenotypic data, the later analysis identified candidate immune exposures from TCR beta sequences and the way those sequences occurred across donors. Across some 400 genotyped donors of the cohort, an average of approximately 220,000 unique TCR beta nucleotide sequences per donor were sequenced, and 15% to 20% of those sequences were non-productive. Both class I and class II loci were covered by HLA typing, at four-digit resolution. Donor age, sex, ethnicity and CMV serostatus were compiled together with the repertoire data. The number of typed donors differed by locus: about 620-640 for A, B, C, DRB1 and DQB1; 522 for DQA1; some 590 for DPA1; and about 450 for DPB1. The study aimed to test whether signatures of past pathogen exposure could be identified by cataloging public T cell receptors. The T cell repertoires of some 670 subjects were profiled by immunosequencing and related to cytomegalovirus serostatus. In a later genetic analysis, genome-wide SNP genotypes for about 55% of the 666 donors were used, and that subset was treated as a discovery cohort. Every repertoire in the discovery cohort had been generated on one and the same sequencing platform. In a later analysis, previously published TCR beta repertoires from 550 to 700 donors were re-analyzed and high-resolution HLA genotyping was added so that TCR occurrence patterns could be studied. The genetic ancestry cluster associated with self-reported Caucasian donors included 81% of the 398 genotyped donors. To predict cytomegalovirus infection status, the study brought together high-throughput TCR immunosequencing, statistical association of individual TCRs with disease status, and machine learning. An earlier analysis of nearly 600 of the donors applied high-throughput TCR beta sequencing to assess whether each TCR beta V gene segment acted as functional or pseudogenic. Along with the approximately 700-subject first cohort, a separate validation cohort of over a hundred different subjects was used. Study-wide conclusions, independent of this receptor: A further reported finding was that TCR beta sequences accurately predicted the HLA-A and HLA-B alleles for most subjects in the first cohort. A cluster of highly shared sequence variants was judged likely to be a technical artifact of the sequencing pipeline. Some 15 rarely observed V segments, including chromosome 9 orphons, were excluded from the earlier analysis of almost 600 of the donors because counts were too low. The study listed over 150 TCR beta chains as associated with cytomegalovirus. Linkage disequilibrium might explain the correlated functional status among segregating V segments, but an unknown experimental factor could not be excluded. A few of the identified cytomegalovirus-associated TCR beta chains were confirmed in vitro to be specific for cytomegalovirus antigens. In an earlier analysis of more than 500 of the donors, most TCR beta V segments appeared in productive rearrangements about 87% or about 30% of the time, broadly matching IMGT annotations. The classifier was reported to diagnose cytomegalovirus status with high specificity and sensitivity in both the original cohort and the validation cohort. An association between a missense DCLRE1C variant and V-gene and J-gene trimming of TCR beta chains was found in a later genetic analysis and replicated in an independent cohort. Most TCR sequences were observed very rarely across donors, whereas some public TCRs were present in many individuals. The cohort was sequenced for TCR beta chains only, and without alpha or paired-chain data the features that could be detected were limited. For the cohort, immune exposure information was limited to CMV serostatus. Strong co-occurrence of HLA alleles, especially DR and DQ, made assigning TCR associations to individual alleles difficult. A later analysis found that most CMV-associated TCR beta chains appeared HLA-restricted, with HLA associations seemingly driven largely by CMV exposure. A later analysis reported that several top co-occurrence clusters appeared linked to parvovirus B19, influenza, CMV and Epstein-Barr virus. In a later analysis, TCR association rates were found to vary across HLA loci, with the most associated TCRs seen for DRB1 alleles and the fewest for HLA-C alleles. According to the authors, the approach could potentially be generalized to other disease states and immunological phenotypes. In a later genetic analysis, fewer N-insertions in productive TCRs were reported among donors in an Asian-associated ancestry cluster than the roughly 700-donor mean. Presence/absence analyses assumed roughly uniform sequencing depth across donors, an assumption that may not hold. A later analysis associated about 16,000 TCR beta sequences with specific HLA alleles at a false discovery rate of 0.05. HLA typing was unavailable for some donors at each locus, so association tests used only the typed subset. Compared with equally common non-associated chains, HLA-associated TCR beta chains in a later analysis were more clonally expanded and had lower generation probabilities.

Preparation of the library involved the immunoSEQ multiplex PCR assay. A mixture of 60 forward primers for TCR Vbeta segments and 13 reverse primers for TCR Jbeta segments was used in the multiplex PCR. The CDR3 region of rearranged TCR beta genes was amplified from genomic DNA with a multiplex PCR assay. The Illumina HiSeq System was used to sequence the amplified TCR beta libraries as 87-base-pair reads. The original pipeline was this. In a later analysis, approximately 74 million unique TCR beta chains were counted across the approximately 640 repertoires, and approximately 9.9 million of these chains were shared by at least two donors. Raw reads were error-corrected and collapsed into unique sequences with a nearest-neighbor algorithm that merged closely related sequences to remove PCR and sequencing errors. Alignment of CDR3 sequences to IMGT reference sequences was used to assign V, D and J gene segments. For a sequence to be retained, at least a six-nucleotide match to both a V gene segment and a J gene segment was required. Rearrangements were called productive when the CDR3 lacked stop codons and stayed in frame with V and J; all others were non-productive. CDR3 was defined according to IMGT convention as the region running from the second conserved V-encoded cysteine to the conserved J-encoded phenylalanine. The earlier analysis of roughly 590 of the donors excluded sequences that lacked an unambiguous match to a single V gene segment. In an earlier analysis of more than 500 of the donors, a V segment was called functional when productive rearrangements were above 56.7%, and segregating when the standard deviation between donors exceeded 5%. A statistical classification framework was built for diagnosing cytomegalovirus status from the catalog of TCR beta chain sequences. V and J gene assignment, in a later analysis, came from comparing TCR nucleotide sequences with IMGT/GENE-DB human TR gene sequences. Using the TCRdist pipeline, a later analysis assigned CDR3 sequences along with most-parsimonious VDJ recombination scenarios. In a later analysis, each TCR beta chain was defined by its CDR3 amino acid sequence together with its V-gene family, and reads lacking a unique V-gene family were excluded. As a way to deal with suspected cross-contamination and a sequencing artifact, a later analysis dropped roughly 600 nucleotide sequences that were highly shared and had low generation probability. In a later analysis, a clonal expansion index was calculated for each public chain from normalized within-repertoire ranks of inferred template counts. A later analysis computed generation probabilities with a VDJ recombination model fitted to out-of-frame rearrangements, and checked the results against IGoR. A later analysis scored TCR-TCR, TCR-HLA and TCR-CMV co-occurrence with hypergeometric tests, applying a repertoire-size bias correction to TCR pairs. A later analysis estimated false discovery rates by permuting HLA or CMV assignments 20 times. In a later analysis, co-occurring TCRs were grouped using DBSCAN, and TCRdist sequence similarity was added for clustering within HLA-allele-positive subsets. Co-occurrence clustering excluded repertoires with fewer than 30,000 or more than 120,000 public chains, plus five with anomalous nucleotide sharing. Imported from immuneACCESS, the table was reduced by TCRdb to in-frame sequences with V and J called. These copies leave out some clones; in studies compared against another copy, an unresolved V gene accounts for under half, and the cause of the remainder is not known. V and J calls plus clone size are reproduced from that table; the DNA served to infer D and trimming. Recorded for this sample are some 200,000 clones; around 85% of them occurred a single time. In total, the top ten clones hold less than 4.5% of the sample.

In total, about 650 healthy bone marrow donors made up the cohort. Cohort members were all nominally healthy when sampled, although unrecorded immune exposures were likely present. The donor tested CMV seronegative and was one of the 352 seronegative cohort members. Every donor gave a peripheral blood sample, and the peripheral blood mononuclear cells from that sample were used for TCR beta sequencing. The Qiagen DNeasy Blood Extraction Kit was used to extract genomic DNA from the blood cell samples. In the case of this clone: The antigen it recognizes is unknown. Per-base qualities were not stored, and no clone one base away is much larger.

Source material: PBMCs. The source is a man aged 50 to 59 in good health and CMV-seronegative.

The bases read TGTGCCAGCAGTGAAGCGGAGGGAGAGACCCAGTACTTC. This is translated as CASSEAEGETQYF. The chain is encoded by TRBV2 joined to TRBJ2-5; TRBD2 is a weak D gene call, 6 bases matching. The CDR3 runs 13 amino acids, cysteine and phenylalanine included. The entry retains the CDR3 DNA only, 39 bases that are in frame from base 1. V was cut back by 0 bases and J by 4 bases, leaving a gap of 6 bases between them. Based on the germline V gene, the CDR1 and CDR2 sequences are SNHLY and FYNNEI.